This is a list of T cell receptor beta chains from one sample in a study of blood T cell repertoires in COVID-19. TCRdb's copy holds only in-frame clones and misses some; the assay was immunoSEQ multiplex PCR. Of 300,000 to 400,000 clones detected, around 87% appear once; the ten largest clones hold approximately 7.8%. Sequences were obtained from peripheral blood. These receptors originate from a woman aged 45-65 years who had recovered from COVID-19. Both conserved end residues are part of each CDR3. D genes are given only for firm matches. Clone size is not always given. Where it is, it says once, few, many or a class for expanded clones.

J gene: TRBJ2-5
V gene: TRBV19
clone size: -
D gene: TRBD2
CDR3 protein: CASRPGLAAQETQYF
CDR3 DNA: TGTGCCAGTAGGCCGGGACTAGCGGCCCAAGAGACCCAGTACTTC

J gene: TRBJ1-5
V gene: TRBV19
clone size: -
D gene: TRBD1
CDR3 protein: CASSMGTGGYQPQHF
CDR3 DNA: TGTGCCAGTAGTATGGGGACAGGGGGTTACCAGCCCCAGCATTTT

J gene: TRBJ1-4
V gene: TRBV9
clone size: -
D gene: -
CDR3 protein: CASSVAGGLGEKLFF
CDR3 DNA: TGTGCCAGCAGCGTAGCTGGAGGGCTCGGGGAAAAACTGTTTTTT

J gene: TRBJ1-2
V gene: TRBV30
clone size: -
D gene: -
CDR3 protein: CAWSTGANYGYTF
CDR3 DNA: TGTGCCTGGAGCACAGGAGCAAACTATGGCTACACCTTC

J gene: TRBJ2-1
V gene: TRBV10-3
clone size: -
D gene: TRBD2
CDR3 protein: CAIGGRVVEQFF
CDR3 DNA: TGTGCCATAGGCGGGAGGGTGGTTGAGCAGTTCTTC

J gene: TRBJ1-1
V gene: TRBV6-6
clone size: once
D gene: -
CDR3 protein: CASRAGMNTEAFF
CDR3 DNA: TGTGCCAGCAGGGCAGGGATGAACACTGAAGCTTTCTTT

J gene: TRBJ1-3
V gene: TRBV9
clone size: -
D gene: -
CDR3 protein: CASSGGSGARTSGNTIYF
CDR3 DNA: TGTGCCAGCAGCGGGGGTTCAGGGGCGCGAACCTCTGGAAACACCATATATTTT

J gene: TRBJ1-1
V gene: TRBV30
clone size: -
D gene: -
CDR3 protein: CAWSVIDPAGVITEAFF
CDR3 DNA: TGTGCCTGGAGTGTAATAGACCCGGCAGGGGTAATCACTGAAGCTTTCTTT

J gene: TRBJ1-1
V gene: TRBV12-3/TRBV12-4
clone size: -
D gene: TRBD1
CDR3 protein: CASSLGQGTEAFF
CDR3 DNA: TGTGCCAGCAGTTTAGGACAGGGCACTGAAGCTTTCTTT

J gene: TRBJ1-2
V gene: TRBV2
clone size: -
D gene: TRBD1
CDR3 protein: CASRGQGEPSGYTF
CDR3 DNA: TGTGCCAGCAGGGGACAGGGAGAGCCGAGCGGCTACACCTTC

J gene: TRBJ2-7
V gene: TRBV27
clone size: -
D gene: -
CDR3 protein: CASSFKLGEQYF
CDR3 DNA: TGTGCCAGCAGTTTCAAGCTCGGCGAGCAGTACTTC

J gene: TRBJ2-1
V gene: TRBV7-9
clone size: -
D gene: -
CDR3 protein: CASRPADEQFF
CDR3 DNA: TGTGCCAGCAGGCCGGCGGATGAGCAGTTCTTC

J gene: TRBJ1-5
V gene: TRBV7-8
clone size: -
D gene: -
CDR3 protein: CASSFGRVQPQHF
CDR3 DNA: TGTGCCAGCAGCTTCGGCAGGGTTCAGCCCCAGCATTTT

J gene: TRBJ2-3
V gene: TRBV7-2
clone size: -
D gene: TRBD1
CDR3 protein: CASSGYTGADTQYF
CDR3 DNA: TGTGCCAGCAGCGGGTACACAGGGGCAGATACGCAGTATTTT

J gene: TRBJ2-1
V gene: TRBV5-1
clone size: -
D gene: TRBD1
CDR3 protein: CASSGAGGSTYNEQFF
CDR3 DNA: TGCGCCAGCAGCGGGGCAGGGGGCTCAACCTACAATGAGCAGTTCTTC

J gene: TRBJ1-2
V gene: TRBV19
clone size: -
D gene: TRBD1
CDR3 protein: CASSMQGQYYGYTF
CDR3 DNA: TGTGCCAGTAGTATGCAGGGACAGTACTATGGCTACACCTTC

J gene: TRBJ1-1
V gene: TRBV9
clone size: -
D gene: -
CDR3 protein: CASSPQRRTEAFF
CDR3 DNA: TGTGCCAGCAGCCCACAGCGGAGGACTGAAGCTTTCTTT

J gene: TRBJ1-1
V gene: TRBV7-2
clone size: -
D gene: -
CDR3 protein: CASSLANTMNTEAFF
CDR3 DNA: TGTGCCAGCAGCTTAGCGAACACAATGAACACTGAAGCTTTCTTT

J gene: TRBJ2-2
V gene: TRBV28
clone size: -
D gene: -
CDR3 protein: CASSSSPGELFF
CDR3 DNA: TGTGCCAGCAGTTCTAGCCCCGGGGAGCTGTTTTTT

J gene: TRBJ2-3
V gene: TRBV6-4
clone size: many
D gene: -
CDR3 protein: CASSDGGAPDTQYF
CDR3 DNA: TGTGCCAGCAGTGACGGCGGGGCCCCAGATACGCAGTATTTT

J gene: TRBJ2-2
V gene: TRBV4-3
clone size: -
D gene: TRBD1
CDR3 protein: CASSQRGTGGRGNGELFF
CDR3 DNA: TGCGCCAGCAGCCAAAGGGGGACAGGTGGCAGGGGGAACGGGGAGCTGTTTTTT

J gene: TRBJ1-4
V gene: TRBV25-1
clone size: -
D gene: TRBD1
CDR3 protein: CASSDRVVEKLFF
CDR3 DNA: TGTGCCAGCAGCGACAGGGTGGTTGAAAAACTGTTTTTT

J gene: TRBJ1-1
V gene: TRBV28
clone size: -
D gene: -
CDR3 protein: CASSLRIAGAMNTEAFF
CDR3 DNA: TGTGCCAGCAGTTTGAGGATCGCAGGGGCAATGAACACTGAAGCTTTCTTT

J gene: TRBJ1-2
V gene: TRBV5-1
clone size: -
D gene: -
CDR3 protein: CASSLSTSEGNYGYTF
CDR3 DNA: TGCGCCAGCAGCTTGTCGACTTCGGAGGGGAACTATGGCTACACCTTC

J gene: TRBJ1-4
V gene: TRBV21-1
clone size: -
D gene: -
CDR3 protein: CASSKGARVNEKLFF
CDR3 DNA: TGTGCCAGCAGCAAAGGCGCCAGGGTAAATGAAAAACTGTTTTTT

J gene: TRBJ2-5
V gene: TRBV12-3/TRBV12-4
clone size: -
D gene: -
CDR3 protein: CASSTPGETQYF
CDR3 DNA: TGTGCCAGCAGTACCCCCGGGGAGACCCAGTACTTC

J gene: TRBJ1-2
V gene: TRBV29-1
clone size: -
D gene: -
CDR3 protein: CSAERGLGGYTF
CDR3 DNA: TGCAGCGCTGAGCGGGGGTTGGGTGGCTACACCTTC

J gene: TRBJ2-2
V gene: TRBV4-1
clone size: -
D gene: TRBD2
CDR3 protein: CASSQGSGRMDGELFF
CDR3 DNA: TGCGCCAGCAGCCAAGGGAGCGGGAGAATGGACGGGGAGCTGTTTTTT

J gene: TRBJ2-5
V gene: TRBV4-2
clone size: -
D gene: -
CDR3 protein: CASSQDPRVEETQYF
CDR3 DNA: TGTGCCAGCAGCCAAGATCCTCGGGTTGAAGAGACCCAGTACTTC

J gene: TRBJ2-3
V gene: TRBV2
clone size: few
D gene: TRBD2
CDR3 protein: CASGTGLAGPELDTQYF
CDR3 DNA: TGTGCCAGCGGAACGGGACTAGCGGGCCCTGAGTTAGATACGCAGTATTTT

J gene: TRBJ2-1
V gene: TRBV7-7
clone size: once
D gene: -
CDR3 protein: CASSLVARGEQFF
CDR3 DNA: TGTGCCAGCAGCTTAGTAGCTAGGGGTGAGCAGTTCTTC

J gene: TRBJ2-5
V gene: TRBV4-3
clone size: -
D gene: -
CDR3 protein: CASSQGDIKETQYF
CDR3 DNA: TGCGCCAGCAGCCAAGGTGACATAAAAGAGACCCAGTACTTC

J gene: TRBJ2-6
V gene: TRBV15
clone size: -
D gene: -
CDR3 protein: CATSRGQPGANVLTF
CDR3 DNA: TGTGCCACCAGCAGAGGACAACCCGGGGCCAACGTCCTGACTTTC

J gene: TRBJ1-2
V gene: TRBV5-4
clone size: -
D gene: -
CDR3 protein: CASSLNQGYGYTF
CDR3 DNA: TGTGCCAGCAGTTTAAATCAGGGCTATGGCTACACCTTC

J gene: TRBJ2-3
V gene: TRBV19
clone size: -
D gene: TRBD2
CDR3 protein: CASIDRLAAGDSATQYF
CDR3 DNA: TGTGCCAGTATCGATCGACTAGCAGCGGGAGATTCGGCTACGCAGTATTTT

J gene: TRBJ1-1
V gene: TRBV18
clone size: -
D gene: -
CDR3 protein: CASSPGGDHTEAFF
CDR3 DNA: TGTGCCAGCTCACCGGGGGGGGACCACACTGAAGCTTTCTTT

J gene: TRBJ2-3
V gene: TRBV11-2
clone size: once
D gene: -
CDR3 protein: CASSKSWGADTQYF
CDR3 DNA: TGTGCCAGCAGCAAATCCTGGGGGGCAGATACGCAGTATTTT

J gene: TRBJ2-7
V gene: TRBV30
clone size: -
D gene: -
CDR3 protein: CACLRGPNSYEQYF
CDR3 DNA: TGTGCCTGCCTCCGAGGGCCGAACTCCTACGAGCAGTACTTC

J gene: TRBJ1-1
V gene: TRBV14
clone size: -
D gene: -
CDR3 protein: CASSPQQGNTEAFF
CDR3 DNA: TGTGCCAGCAGCCCGCAACAGGGGAACACTGAAGCTTTCTTT

J gene: TRBJ1-5
V gene: TRBV19
clone size: -
D gene: -
CDR3 protein: CASSSTTPGQPQHF
CDR3 DNA: TGTGCCAGTAGTTCGACGACCCCAGGGCAGCCCCAGCATTTT

J gene: TRBJ2-6
V gene: TRBV28
clone size: -
D gene: -
CDR3 protein: CASSLTLAGANVLTF
CDR3 DNA: TGTGCCAGCAGTTTAACCCTAGCTGGGGCCAACGTCCTGACTTTC